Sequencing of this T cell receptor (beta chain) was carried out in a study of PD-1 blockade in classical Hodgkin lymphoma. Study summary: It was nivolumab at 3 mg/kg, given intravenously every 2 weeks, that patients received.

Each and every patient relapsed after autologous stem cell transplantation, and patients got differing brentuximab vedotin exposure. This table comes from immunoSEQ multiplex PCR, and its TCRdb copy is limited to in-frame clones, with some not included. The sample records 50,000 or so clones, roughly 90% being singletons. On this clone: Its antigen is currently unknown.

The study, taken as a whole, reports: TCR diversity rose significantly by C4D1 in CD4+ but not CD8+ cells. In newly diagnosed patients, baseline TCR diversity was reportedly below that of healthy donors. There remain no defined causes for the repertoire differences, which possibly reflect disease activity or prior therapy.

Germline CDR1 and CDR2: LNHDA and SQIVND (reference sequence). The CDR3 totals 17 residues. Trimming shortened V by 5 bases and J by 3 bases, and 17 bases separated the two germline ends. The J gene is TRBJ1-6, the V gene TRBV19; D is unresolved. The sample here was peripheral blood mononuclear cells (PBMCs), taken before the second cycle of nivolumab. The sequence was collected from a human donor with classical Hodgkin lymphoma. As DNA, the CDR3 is TGTGCCAGTAGTGCGTACCCCACAGAGGTCTATAATTCACCCCTCCACTTT. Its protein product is CASSAYPTEVYNSPLHF.